Listed here is a single T cell receptor (beta chain). The CDR3 is made up of 15 amino acids. V shed 5 bases and J shed 5 bases, with 18 bases lying between them. Germline V gives CDR1 LNHNV, CDR2 YYDKDF (reference sequence). Repertoires were generated with immunoSEQ multiplex PCR, while TCRdb's copy carries only in-frame clones and drops some. The table includes under 35,000 clones, about 89% detected once. The sample belongs to a study of T cell changes during pregnancy in multiple sclerosis. The sample in question was CD8+ T cells from peripheral blood mononuclear cells, obtained before pregnancy. This rearrangement joins TRBV15 to TRBJ1-1; the D is unclear. The sequence was collected from a female donor with multiple sclerosis, enrolled in a pregnancy study. Here the CDR3 DNA reads TGTGCCACCAGCCCCCTCCCGGAGGGAGGAACTGAAGCTTTCTTT. Translated, it gives CATSPLPEGGTEAFF.